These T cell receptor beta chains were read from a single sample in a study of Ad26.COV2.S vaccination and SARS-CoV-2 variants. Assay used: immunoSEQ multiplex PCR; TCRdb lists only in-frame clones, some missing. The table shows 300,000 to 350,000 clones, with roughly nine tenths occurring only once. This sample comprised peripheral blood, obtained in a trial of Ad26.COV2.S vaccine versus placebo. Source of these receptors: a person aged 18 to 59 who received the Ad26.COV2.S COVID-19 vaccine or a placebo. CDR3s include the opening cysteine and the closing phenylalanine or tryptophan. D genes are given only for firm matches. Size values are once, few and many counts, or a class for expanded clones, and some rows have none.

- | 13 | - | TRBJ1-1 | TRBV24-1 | CATSEGGNTEAFF | TGTGCCACCAGTGAGGGCGGGAACACTGAAGCTTTCTTT
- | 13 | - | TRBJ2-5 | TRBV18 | CASSPMQEETQYF | TGTGCCAGCTCACCAATGCAGGAAGAGACCCAGTACTTC
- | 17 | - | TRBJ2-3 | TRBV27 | CASSVLPAGLGTDTQYF | TGTGCCAGCAGTGTACTCCCGGCTGGTCTGGGCACAGATACGCAGTATTTT
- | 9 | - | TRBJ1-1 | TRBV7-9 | CASSSRPFF | TGTGCCAGCAGCTCTCGGCCTTTCTTT
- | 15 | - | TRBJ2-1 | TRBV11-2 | CASSPERGGHNEQFF | TGTGCCAGCAGCCCAGAGAGGGGGGGGCACAATGAGCAGTTCTTC
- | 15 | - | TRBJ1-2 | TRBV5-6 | CASSFPRFTIDGYTF | TGTGCCAGCAGCTTCCCCCGATTTACTATTGATGGCTACACCTTC
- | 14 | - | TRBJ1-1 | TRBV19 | CASSPSTGNTEAFF | TGTGCCAGTAGTCCCTCTACGGGAAACACTGAAGCTTTCTTT
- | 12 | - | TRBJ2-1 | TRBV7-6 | CASSLRDHEQFF | TGTGCCAGCAGCTTACGGGATCATGAGCAGTTCTTC
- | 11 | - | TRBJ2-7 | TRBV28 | CASSLGYEQYF | TGTGCCAGCAGTTTAGGGTACGAGCAGTACTTC
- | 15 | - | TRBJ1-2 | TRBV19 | CASSMSSRHLYGYTF | TGTGCCAGTAGTATGAGCAGCCGACACCTCTATGGCTACACCTTC
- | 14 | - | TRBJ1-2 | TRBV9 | CASSVVAGDYGYTF | TGTGCCAGCAGCGTAGTGGCAGGGGATTATGGCTACACCTTC
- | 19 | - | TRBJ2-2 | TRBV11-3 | CASSFWGRTQAVNTGELFF | TGTGCCAGCAGCTTTTGGGGGAGGACCCAAGCTGTTAACACCGGGGAGCTGTTTTTT
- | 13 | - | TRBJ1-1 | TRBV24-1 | CATSGGPSAEAFF | TGTGCCACCAGTGGCGGACCTTCGGCTGAAGCTTTCTTT
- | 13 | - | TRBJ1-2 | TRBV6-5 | CASSYEGDYGYTF | TGTGCCAGCAGTTACGAAGGGGACTATGGCTACACCTTC
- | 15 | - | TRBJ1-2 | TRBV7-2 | CASSLTVGQNYGYTF | TGTGCCAGCAGCTTAACCGTAGGGCAGAACTATGGCTACACCTTC
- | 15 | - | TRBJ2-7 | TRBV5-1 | CASSLATGQPYEQYF | TGCGCCAGCAGCTTGGCAACTGGACAGCCCTACGAGCAGTACTTC
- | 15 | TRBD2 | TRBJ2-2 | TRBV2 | CATRITSGGAGELFF | TGTGCCACCCGTATTACTAGCGGGGGGGCCGGGGAGCTGTTTTTT
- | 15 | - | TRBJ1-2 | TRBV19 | CASMVSDQTNYGYTF | TGTGCCAGTATGGTGTCCGATCAAACTAACTATGGCTACACCTTC
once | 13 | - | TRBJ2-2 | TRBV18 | CASSPVSAGELFF | TGTGCCAGCTCGCCCGTATCGGCCGGGGAGCTGTTTTTT
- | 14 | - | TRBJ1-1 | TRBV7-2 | CASSPNQVATEAFF | TGTGCCAGCAGCCCCAATCAGGTGGCCACTGAAGCTTTCTTT
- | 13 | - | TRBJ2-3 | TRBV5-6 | CATGVGYTDTQYF | TGTGCCACAGGGGTTGGTTACACAGATACGCAGTATTTT
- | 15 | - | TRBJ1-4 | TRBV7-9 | CASSLGDTFNEKLFF | TGTGCCAGCAGCTTAGGGGACACATTTAATGAAAAACTGTTTTTT
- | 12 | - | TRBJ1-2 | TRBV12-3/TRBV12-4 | CASSFRADFYTF | TGTGCCAGCAGTTTTCGCGCAGATTTCTACACCTTC
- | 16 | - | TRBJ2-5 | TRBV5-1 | CASSLVLAVYQETQYF | TGCGCCAGCAGCTTGGTGCTAGCAGTGTACCAAGAGACCCAGTACTTC
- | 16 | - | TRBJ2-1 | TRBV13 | CASSSRTSEAHNEQFF | TGTGCCAGCAGCTCAAGGACTTCAGAGGCACACAATGAGCAGTTCTTC
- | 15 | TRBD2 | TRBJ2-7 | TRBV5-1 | CASRPGAGGSYEQYF | TGCGCCAGCAGGCCCGGAGCGGGGGGCTCCTACGAGCAGTACTTC
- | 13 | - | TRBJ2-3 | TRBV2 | CASSPRGTDTQYF | TGTGCCAGCTCCCCCAGAGGCACAGATACGCAGTATTTT
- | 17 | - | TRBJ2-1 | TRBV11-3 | CASSTPDLGLTYNEQFF | TGTGCCAGCAGCACGCCTGATCTGGGACTCACCTACAATGAGCAGTTCTTC
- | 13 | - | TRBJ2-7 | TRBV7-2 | CASSLGTAYEQYF | TGTGCCAGCAGCTTAGGGACAGCCTACGAGCAGTACTTC
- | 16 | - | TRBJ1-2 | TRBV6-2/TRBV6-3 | CASSYQTGSSVYGYTF | TGTGCCAGCAGTTATCAGACAGGAAGTTCCGTCTATGGCTACACCTTC
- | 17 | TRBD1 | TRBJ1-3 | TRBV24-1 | CATSAGTGPLVGNTIYF | TGTGCCACCAGTGCCGGGACAGGACCCTTAGTTGGAAACACCATATATTTT
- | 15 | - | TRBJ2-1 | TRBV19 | CASSIVGRAYNEQFF | TGTGCCAGTAGTATAGTGGGTAGGGCCTACAATGAGCAGTTCTTC
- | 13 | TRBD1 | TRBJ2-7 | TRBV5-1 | CASSSDRPYEQYF | TGCGCCAGCAGCTCGGACAGGCCTTACGAGCAGTACTTC
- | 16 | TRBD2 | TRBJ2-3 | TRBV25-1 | CASSERLIAGLHTQYF | TGTGCCAGCAGTGAAAGGCTGATAGCGGGACTCCATACGCAGTATTTT
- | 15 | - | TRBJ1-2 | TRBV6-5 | CASSWRQTANYGYTF | TGTGCCAGCAGTTGGAGGCAGACAGCTAACTATGGCTACACCTTC
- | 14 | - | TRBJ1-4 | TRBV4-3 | CASSSATVNEKLFF | TGCGCCAGCAGCTCAGCGACAGTAAATGAAAAACTGTTTTTT
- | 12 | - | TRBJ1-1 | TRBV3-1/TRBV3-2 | CASSHGNTEAFF | TGTGCCAGCAGCCACGGGAACACTGAAGCTTTCTTT
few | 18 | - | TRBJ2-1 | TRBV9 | CASSVVPVRTSSYNEQFF | TGTGCCAGCAGCGTAGTCCCCGTAAGGACAAGCTCCTACAATGAGCAGTTCTTC
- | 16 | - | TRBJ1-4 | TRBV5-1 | CASSRNLRGWGEKLFF | TGCGCCAGCAGCAGGAACCTCAGGGGCTGGGGTGAAAAACTGTTTTTT
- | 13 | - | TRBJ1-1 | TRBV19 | CASNPGTRTEAFF | TGTGCCAGTAACCCAGGGACGAGGACTGAAGCTTTCTTT
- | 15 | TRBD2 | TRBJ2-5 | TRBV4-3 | CASSQGLAVGETQYF | TGCGCCAGCAGCCAAGGGCTAGCGGTAGGAGAGACCCAGTACTTC
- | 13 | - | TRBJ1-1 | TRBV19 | CASSIQGFAEAFF | TGTGCCAGTAGTATACAGGGGTTCGCTGAAGCTTTCTTT
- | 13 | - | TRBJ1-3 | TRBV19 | CASRHSSGNTIYF | TGTGCATCAAGACACTCCTCTGGAAACACCATATATTTT
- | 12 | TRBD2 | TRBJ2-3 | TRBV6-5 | CALAVGTDTQYF | TGTGCCCTAGCGGTTGGCACAGATACGCAGTATTTT
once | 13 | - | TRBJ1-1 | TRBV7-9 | CASSFVENTEAFF | TGTGCCAGCAGCTTCGTGGAGAACACTGAAGCTTTCTTT
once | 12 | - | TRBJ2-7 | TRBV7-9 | CASSWDPYEQYF | TGTGCCAGCAGCTGGGACCCCTACGAGCAGTACTTC
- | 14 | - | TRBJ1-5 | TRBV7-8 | CASSLAGLRQPQHF | TGTGCCAGCAGCTTGGCGGGTTTACGTCAGCCCCAGCATTTT
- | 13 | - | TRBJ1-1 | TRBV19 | CASSILVNTEAFF | TGTGCCAGTAGTATCTTAGTGAACACTGAAGCTTTCTTT
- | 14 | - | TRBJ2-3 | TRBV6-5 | CASSYSGVEDTQYF | TGTGCCAGCAGTTACTCAGGAGTCGAAGATACGCAGTATTTT